Each of the 17 T cell receptor beta chains below was sequenced from the same sample in a study of Graves' ophthalmopathy and Graves' hyperthyroidism. Amplification targeted the TCR beta CDR3 regions, with RNA transcripts as the source material. The workflow started with a first-round RT-PCR run with HTBI primers and then moved on to a second-round multiplex PCR. Using its own MiXCR run on the multiplex PCR reads, TCRdb lists one record per CDR3 protein. Of over a million distinct CDR3 sequences in the sample, 35% to 40% were seen once. The sample consisted of peripheral blood or thyroid tissue (not recorded which). The receptor source for this set is an adult man with Graves' hyperthyroidism.

This clonotype has only a few counts. The V gene is TRBV5-8, the J gene TRBJ2-7, with 8 bases lining up with TRBD1. The V gene's germline CDR1 is SGHTS and CDR2 YDEGEE. This CDR3 has 14 amino acids. Unmatched junction bases numbered 8, after V lost 3 bases and J lost 6 bases. This chain's CDR3 is CASSSMAGGSEQYF. As DNA, the CDR3 is TGTGCCAGCAGCTCTATGGCAGGGGGCTCCGAGCAGTACTTC.

This clonotype has at least ten counts. This chain joins TRBV7-6 and TRBJ2-7, with 10 bases that match TRBD2. The CDR3 extends over 15 amino acids. Germline assignment: CDR1 SGHVS and CDR2 FNYEAQ. Unmatched junction bases numbered 8, after V lost 5 bases and J lost 4 bases. CDR3 protein: CASSPEAGGLYEQYF. CDR3 nucleotides: TGTGCCAGCAGCCCTGAAGCGGGAGGGCTATACGAGCAGTACTTC. The whole variable domain, filled in from reference TRBV7-6 and TRBJ2-7, reads GAGVSQSPRYKVTKRGQDVALRCDPISGHVSLYWYRQALGQGPEFLTYFNYEAQQDKSGLPNDRFSAERPEGSISTLTIQRTEQRDSAMYRCASSPEAGGLYEQYFGPGTRLTVT.

There are many counts of this clonotype. The V call is TRBV20-1, the J call TRBJ1-1, with a weak D call TRBD1 (6 bases). Trimming took 3 bases from V and 2 from J, leaving 10 bases between them. CDR3 length equals 13 residues. Per the germline V gene, CDR1 is DFQATT and CDR2 is SNEGSKA (reference sequence). CDR3 loop: CSARGGGNTEAFF. The CDR3 bases are TGCAGTGCTAGGGGGGGGGGCAACACTGAAGCTTTCTTT.

This clonotype was recorded only once. The V gene is TRBV10-3, the J gene TRBJ2-1; TRBD2 might be the D (6 bases). This CDR3 has 13 residues. CDR1 and CDR2 from the germline V gene are ENHRY and SYGVKD. In DNA form, the CDR3 reads TGTGCTTCAAGGCCGGGAGAGTACAATGAGCAGTTCTTC. It yields the protein CASRPGEYNEQFF.

Note on this clonotype: One junction end disagrees with the germline gene, perhaps due to a read error. This chain connects TRBV4-3 to TRBJ2-7, with unresolved D. CDR1 LGHNA and CDR2 YSLEER come from the germline V gene. The CDR3 spans 11 residues. In nucleotides, the CDR3 is TGCGCCAGCAGCCAAGAACAAGAGGAGAACTTC. Amino acid sequence: CASSQEQEENF.

The sample holds many counts of this clonotype. The chain joins TRBV12-3 or TRBV12-4 to TRBJ2-7, with D perhaps being TRBD1 or TRBD2 (5 bases each). V was trimmed by 5 bases and J by 2 bases, leaving 10 bases between them. The CDR3 has 13 residues. As DNA, the CDR3 is TGTGCCAGCAGTCGCTGGGACCCCTACGAGCAGTACTTC. Amino acid sequence: CASSRWDPYEQYF.

This clonotype has at least ten counts. The V and J genes are TRBV19 and TRBJ1-1; tentatively, D is TRBD1 (6 bases). In germline, CDR1 is LNHDA, CDR2 SQIVND (reference sequence). The CDR3 is 15 amino acids. The V end lost 7 bases, the J end lost 1 base, and 16 bases lay between the germline ends. CDR3 in amino acids: CASTAGVGGNTEAFF. The CDR3 DNA is TGTGCCAGTACCGCAGGGGTAGGAGGGAACACTGAAGCTTTCTTT.

CDR3 bases: TGTGCCAGCAGTGGCCACCCGGGCGGCGCCGGGGAGCTGTTTTTT. Its protein is CASSGHPGGAGELFF. V and J are TRBV2 and TRBJ2-2; no reliable D call. With 4 bases removed from V and 6 bases from J, the gap between germline ends came to 15 bases. The germline V gene has CDR1 SNHLY and CDR2 FYNNEI. This CDR3 contains 15 residues.

The rearrangement links TRBV5-1 to TRBJ2-7, with TRBD2 identical over 13 bases. Losses at the gene ends were 3 bases for V and 4 bases for J; bases not matched to a gene: 7. This CDR3 region has 16 residues. Per germline, CDR1 SGHRS and CDR2 YFSETQ. This chain's CDR3 is CASSSLLAGGRYEQYF. The CDR3, as DNA: TGCGCCAGCAGCTCCTTACTAGCGGGAGGGAGGTACGAGCAGTACTTC.

J is TRBJ2-5 and V is TRBV5-1; 7 bases map to TRBD1. The germline V gene encodes CDR1 SGHRS and CDR2 YFSETQ. With 7 bases clipped from V and 3 bases from J, the junction kept 12 bases outside the gene matches. The CDR3 has 15 residues. The CDR3 sequence: CASSQNRGTKETQYF. The CDR3 nucleotides read TGCGCCAGCTCGCAGAACAGGGGAACTAAAGAGACCCAGTACTTC.

The rearrangement links TRBV12-3 or TRBV12-4 to TRBJ2-2; 7 bases line up with TRBD1. This CDR3 contains 14 residues. J was trimmed by 5 bases and V by 1 base; bases with no gene match: 1. The CDR3 sequence is CASSLETGTGELFF. The CDR3 nucleotides read TGTGCCAGCAGTTTAGAGACAGGGACCGGGGAGCTGTTTTTT.

This rearrangement joins TRBV12-3 or TRBV12-4 to TRBJ1-4; possibly TRBD1 for D (6 bases). The CDR3 extends over 12 amino acids. V shed 5 bases and J shed 10 bases, with 11 bases lying between them. The chain's CDR3 is CASSRETGKLFF. DNA of the CDR3: TGTGCCAGCAGTCGCGAGACAGGAAAACTGTTTTTT.

On this clonotype itself: A read error may explain this, as a much larger clone is one base away. This chain uses TRBV12-3 or TRBV12-4 with TRBJ1-4; D is unresolved. The V gene lost 6 bases and the J gene lost 8 bases, with 13 bases spanning the gap. The CDR3 extends over 13 amino acids. The CDR3 nucleotides read TGTGCCAGCAGCCAGAACAGTTGGGAAAAACTGTTTTTT. It codes for CASSQNSWEKLFF.

This clonotype has a count of ten or more. The V gene is TRBV29-1, the J gene TRBJ2-5; maybe TRBD2 (7 bases). The CDR3 sequence is 14 residues long. V was pared by 6 bases and J by 5 bases, with 19 bases between. From germline, CDR1 is SQVTM and CDR2 ANQGSEA. The CDR3 protein is CSVRRGGYGETQYF. As DNA, the CDR3 is TGCAGCGTACGGAGGGGGGGATACGGGGAGACCCAGTACTTC.

This clonotype has at least ten counts. The gene calls are TRBV2 and TRBJ2-5, with D perhaps matching TRBD1 (5 bases). Germline V gives CDR1 SNHLY, CDR2 FYNNEI. CDR3 length equals 12 residues. V lost 6 bases to trimming and J lost 2 bases, with 7 bases between them. The CDR3 loop is CASRTEQETQYF. The CDR3 nucleotides read TGTGCCAGCAGGACAGAACAAGAGACCCAGTACTTC.

This clonotype appeared many times. The chain couples TRBV29-1 to TRBJ1-1, with a weak D call TRBD1 (6 bases). CDR3 length: 16 residues. CDR1 and CDR2 (germline): SQVTM, ANQGSEA. The germline V and J ends were trimmed by 7 bases and 2 bases, with 23 bases remaining between them. The CDR3 spells CSGGETGIGSNTEAFF. The CDR3 bases are TGCAGCGGGGGGGAAACAGGGATAGGGTCAAACACTGAAGCTTTCTTT.

The table lists this clonotype with many counts. The chain employs TRBV10-3 and TRBJ1-3; no clear D gene. The CDR3 runs 17 residues. V shed 7 bases and J shed 0 bases, with 19 bases lying between them. Germline-derived CDR1 and CDR2 are ENHRY and SYGVKD. This chain's CDR3 is CAIKGARTAGSGNTIYF. CDR3 coding DNA: TGTGCCATCAAGGGTGCGCGTACAGCCGGCTCTGGAAACACCATATATTTT.